This T cell receptor (beta chain) was identified in a study of blood T cell repertoires in COVID-19. About the research overall: Material from acute and convalescent COVID-19 was sourced from the United States, Italy and Spain. Sample material is recorded as cDNA or gDNA derived from T cells, B-cell-depleted T cells, or PBMCs.

Methods used by the authors: Estimation of nucleated cell counts relied on the amplification of reference gene primers. Using immunoSEQ multiplex PCR, the repertoire was profiled, and TCRdb retains in-frame clones only, with some absent. The V and J calls and clone size come from that table; D and trimming were worked out from the DNA. Seen here are roughly 80,000 clones, 75% to 95% observed once, and the top ten hold roughly 2%. The CDR3 runs to 16 residues. CDR1 SGHAT and CDR2 FQNNGV come from the germline V gene. V was pared by 5 bases and J by 6 bases, with 9 bases of the junction left unmatched.

This receptor was taken from a woman between 45 and 65 years old in a cohort sampled during active COVID-19. V usage is TRBV11-2 and J usage is TRBJ2-2, with 10 nucleotides matching TRBD2. Material for sequencing was peripheral blood. The CDR3 DNA reads TGTGCCAGCAGCCGGGGAGCGGGGGGGCCCCCCGGGGAGCTGTTTTTT. Translated, it gives CASSRGAGGPPGELFF.